These T cell receptor beta chains were read from a single sample in a study of cytomegalovirus exposure and HLA in healthy donors. Produced via immunoSEQ multiplex PCR; TCRdb's table is partial and in-frame only. The sample lists about 120,000 clones; around 77% were seen once. Sequencing input: PBMCs. All receptors derive from a human donor in good health. Both conserved end residues are part of each CDR3. Fields, in order: CDR3 protein, CDR3 DNA, clone size, J gene, V gene, D gene, CDR3 length. The D gene is left open where the match is weak. Some rows mark clone size as missing; the rest say once, few, many or name a class of expanded clone.

CDR3aa: CASSESWTSGYNEQFF; CDR3nt: TGCGCCAGCAGTGAGTCGTGGACTAGCGGCTACAATGAGCAGTTCTTC; abundance: -; j_gene: TRBJ2-1; v_gene: TRBV10-2; d_gene: TRBD2; len: 16
CDR3aa: CASSPSQGAVQPQHF; CDR3nt: TGTGCCAGCTCACCAAGCCAGGGGGCGGTTCAGCCCCAGCATTTT; abundance: -; j_gene: TRBJ1-5; v_gene: TRBV18; d_gene: TRBD1; len: 15
CDR3aa: CASLTGSQPQHF; CDR3nt: TGTGCCAGCCTAACAGGGAGTCAGCCCCAGCATTTT; abundance: -; j_gene: TRBJ1-5; v_gene: TRBV2; d_gene: -; len: 12
CDR3aa: CASSLPTSGRVDEQFF; CDR3nt: TGCGCCAGCAGCTTACCAACTAGCGGGAGGGTGGATGAGCAGTTCTTC; abundance: -; j_gene: TRBJ2-1; v_gene: TRBV5-1; d_gene: TRBD2; len: 16
CDR3aa: CASSPQMNTEAFF; CDR3nt: TGTGCCAGCAGCCCACAGATGAACACTGAAGCTTTCTTT; abundance: -; j_gene: TRBJ1-1; v_gene: TRBV11-2; d_gene: -; len: 13
CDR3aa: CASSFRLAGYEQYF; CDR3nt: TGTGCCAGCAGCTTCCGCCTAGCGGGATACGAGCAGTACTTC; abundance: -; j_gene: TRBJ2-7; v_gene: TRBV7-2; d_gene: TRBD2; len: 14
CDR3aa: CASSSRRDRGSYEQYF; CDR3nt: TGTGCCAGCAGCAGTCGCCGGGACAGGGGATCCTACGAGCAGTACTTC; abundance: -; j_gene: TRBJ2-7; v_gene: TRBV21-1; d_gene: -; len: 16
CDR3aa: CASTGTSSYEQYF; CDR3nt: TGTGCCAGCACCGGGACAAGCTCCTACGAGCAGTACTTC; abundance: -; j_gene: TRBJ2-7; v_gene: TRBV28; d_gene: -; len: 13
CDR3aa: CASSTAAGGPGEQYF; CDR3nt: TGTGCCAGTAGTACGGCAGCGGGAGGGCCGGGTGAGCAGTACTTC; abundance: -; j_gene: TRBJ2-7; v_gene: TRBV19; d_gene: TRBD2; len: 15
CDR3aa: CASRGHREGKLFF; CDR3nt: TGTGCCAGCAGAGGACACAGGGAGGGAAAACTGTTTTTT; abundance: -; j_gene: TRBJ1-4; v_gene: TRBV28; d_gene: -; len: 13
CDR3aa: CASSQGLVNEQFF; CDR3nt: TGTGCCAGCAGCCAGGGACTAGTCAATGAGCAGTTCTTC; abundance: -; j_gene: TRBJ2-1; v_gene: TRBV14; d_gene: TRBD2; len: 13
CDR3aa: CASSLAGPGVDEQFF; CDR3nt: TGCGCCAGCAGCCTAGCGGGACCCGGGGTGGATGAGCAGTTCTTC; abundance: -; j_gene: TRBJ2-1; v_gene: TRBV5-1; d_gene: TRBD2; len: 15
CDR3aa: CASRDRGYNEQFF; CDR3nt: TGTGCCAGCCGGGACAGGGGCTACAATGAGCAGTTCTTC; abundance: -; j_gene: TRBJ2-1; v_gene: TRBV6-6; d_gene: TRBD1; len: 13
CDR3aa: CASSLTRGTGAGANVLTF; CDR3nt: TGTGCCAGCAGCTTAACGAGAGGGACAGGGGCTGGGGCCAACGTCCTGACTTTC; abundance: -; j_gene: TRBJ2-6; v_gene: TRBV7-3; d_gene: TRBD1; len: 18
CDR3aa: CASKIRSDRGYEQYF; CDR3nt: TGTGCCAGCAAAATCAGGTCGGACAGGGGGTACGAGCAGTACTTC; abundance: -; j_gene: TRBJ2-7; v_gene: TRBV6-1; d_gene: TRBD1; len: 15
CDR3aa: CASSLGGRGEAFF; CDR3nt: TGTGCCAGCAGCTTAGGGGGAAGGGGTGAAGCTTTCTTT; abundance: -; j_gene: TRBJ1-1; v_gene: TRBV11-3; d_gene: -; len: 13
CDR3aa: CASSNRQGSSGELFF; CDR3nt: TGTGCCAGCAGTAACAGGCAGGGATCGTCCGGGGAGCTGTTTTTT; abundance: few; j_gene: TRBJ2-2; v_gene: TRBV6-5; d_gene: -; len: 15
CDR3aa: CASSSGTDTQYF; CDR3nt: TGTGCCAGCAGTTCGGGGACAGATACGCAGTATTTT; abundance: -; j_gene: TRBJ2-3; v_gene: TRBV28; d_gene: -; len: 12
CDR3aa: CASSGLTAGKSSGANVLTF; CDR3nt: TGTGCCAGCAGCGGCCTGACCGCAGGGAAGTCCTCTGGGGCCAACGTCCTGACTTTC; abundance: -; j_gene: TRBJ2-6; v_gene: TRBV7-9; d_gene: -; len: 19
CDR3aa: CASSYGTGGSEAFF; CDR3nt: TGTGCCAGCAGTTACGGGACAGGGGGGTCTGAAGCTTTCTTT; abundance: -; j_gene: TRBJ1-1; v_gene: TRBV6-5; d_gene: TRBD1; len: 14
CDR3aa: CASSLGPGQVTDTQYF; CDR3nt: TGTGCCAGCAGCTTAGGTCCGGGACAGGTCACAGATACGCAGTATTTT; abundance: -; j_gene: TRBJ2-3; v_gene: TRBV7-9; d_gene: TRBD1; len: 16
CDR3aa: CATTTRLGNSYEQYF; CDR3nt: TGTGCCACCACCACGCGATTGGGCAACTCCTACGAGCAGTACTTC; abundance: -; j_gene: TRBJ2-7; v_gene: TRBV15; d_gene: -; len: 15
CDR3aa: CASSLDIYSYNSPLHF; CDR3nt: TGCGCCAGCAGCCTGGACATTTACTCCTATAATTCACCCCTCCACTTT; abundance: -; j_gene: TRBJ1-6; v_gene: TRBV5-1; d_gene: -; len: 16
CDR3aa: CASSRTGGGQETQYF; CDR3nt: TGTGCCAGCAGCCGTACAGGGGGCGGACAAGAGACCCAGTACTTC; abundance: once; j_gene: TRBJ2-5; v_gene: TRBV5-6; d_gene: TRBD1; len: 15
CDR3aa: CASSWSSSTRSLSYEQYF; CDR3nt: TGCGCCAGCAGCTGGAGCAGCTCAACGAGGAGCCTCTCCTACGAGCAGTACTTC; abundance: once; j_gene: TRBJ2-7; v_gene: TRBV5-1; d_gene: -; len: 18
CDR3aa: CASSLNYGYTF; CDR3nt: TGTGCCAGCAGTCTGAACTATGGCTACACCTTC; abundance: -; j_gene: TRBJ1-2; v_gene: TRBV28; d_gene: -; len: 11
CDR3aa: CASSPVRDRTYTEAFF; CDR3nt: TGTGCCAGCAGCCCTGTTCGGGACAGGACTTACACTGAAGCTTTCTTT; abundance: few; j_gene: TRBJ1-1; v_gene: TRBV28; d_gene: TRBD1; len: 16
CDR3aa: CASSQGTTVRGYTF; CDR3nt: TGCGCCAGCTCCCAAGGGACTACGGTGCGTGGCTACACCTTC; abundance: few; j_gene: TRBJ1-2; v_gene: TRBV5-1; d_gene: -; len: 14
CDR3aa: CASSPRGGGGNTEAFF; CDR3nt: TGTGCCAGCTCTCCTAGGGGAGGAGGTGGGAACACTGAAGCTTTCTTT; abundance: -; j_gene: TRBJ1-1; v_gene: TRBV18; d_gene: -; len: 16
CDR3aa: CASSGLAGGPDEQYF; CDR3nt: TGTGCCAGCAGCGGGCTAGCGGGAGGGCCGGACGAGCAGTACTTC; abundance: once; j_gene: TRBJ2-7; v_gene: TRBV2; d_gene: TRBD2; len: 15
CDR3aa: CASRILAGADTQYF; CDR3nt: TGTGCCAGCAGGATACTAGCGGGAGCAGATACGCAGTATTTT; abundance: -; j_gene: TRBJ2-3; v_gene: TRBV27; d_gene: TRBD2; len: 14
CDR3aa: CASSPGTGVSSYNEQFF; CDR3nt: TGTGCCAGCAGCCCCGGGACAGGGGTTAGCTCCTACAATGAGCAGTTCTTC; abundance: -; j_gene: TRBJ2-1; v_gene: TRBV7-6; d_gene: TRBD1; len: 17
CDR3aa: CASSKEPGTGVGYEQYF; CDR3nt: TGTGCCAGCAGTAAAGAACCCGGGACAGGGGTAGGCTACGAGCAGTACTTC; abundance: -; j_gene: TRBJ2-7; v_gene: TRBV6-1; d_gene: TRBD1; len: 17
CDR3aa: CASSVEDSHSYEQYF; CDR3nt: TGTGCCAGCAGTGTAGAGGACTCCCACTCCTACGAGCAGTACTTC; abundance: -; j_gene: TRBJ2-7; v_gene: TRBV6-1; d_gene: -; len: 15
CDR3aa: CASSVFSGSNEQFF; CDR3nt: TGTGCCAGCAGCGTTTTTAGCGGGAGTAATGAGCAGTTCTTC; abundance: -; j_gene: TRBJ2-1; v_gene: TRBV11-3; d_gene: TRBD2; len: 14
CDR3aa: CASSSGQGDTGELFF; CDR3nt: TGTGCCAGCAGCTCGGGACAGGGAGACACCGGGGAGCTGTTTTTT; abundance: -; j_gene: TRBJ2-2; v_gene: TRBV5-6; d_gene: TRBD1; len: 15
CDR3aa: CASSEGASGYNEQFF; CDR3nt: TGTGCCAGCAGTGAAGGTGCTAGCGGCTACAATGAGCAGTTCTTC; abundance: -; j_gene: TRBJ2-1; v_gene: TRBV2; d_gene: TRBD2; len: 15
CDR3aa: CASSLVPGGLSYEQYF; CDR3nt: TGTGCCAGCAGCTTGGTCCCGGGCGGACTATCCTACGAGCAGTACTTC; abundance: few; j_gene: TRBJ2-7; v_gene: TRBV5-6; d_gene: -; len: 16
CDR3aa: CASSYSMGRGSNEQFF; CDR3nt: TGTGCCAGCAGTTACTCGATGGGCAGGGGGAGCAATGAGCAGTTCTTC; abundance: -; j_gene: TRBJ2-1; v_gene: TRBV6-5; d_gene: TRBD1; len: 16
CDR3aa: CASSLGQNQPQHF; CDR3nt: TGTGCCAGCAGCTTAGGACAGAATCAGCCCCAGCATTTT; abundance: -; j_gene: TRBJ1-5; v_gene: TRBV7-2; d_gene: -; len: 13
CDR3aa: CASLAGVNSGNTIYF; CDR3nt: TGTGCCAGCTTAGCGGGGGTGAACTCTGGAAACACCATATATTTT; abundance: -; j_gene: TRBJ1-3; v_gene: TRBV6-5; d_gene: -; len: 15
CDR3aa: CASSQAPGTSWEQFF; CDR3nt: TGTGCCAGCAGCCAAGCTCCCGGGACTAGCTGGGAGCAGTTCTTC; abundance: -; j_gene: TRBJ2-1; v_gene: TRBV14; d_gene: TRBD2; len: 15
CDR3aa: CASSFLPTSGRATQYF; CDR3nt: TGTGCCAGCAGTTTCCTCCCGACTAGCGGGAGGGCCACGCAGTATTTT; abundance: -; j_gene: TRBJ2-3; v_gene: TRBV27; d_gene: TRBD2; len: 16
CDR3aa: CASTPSARVAGELFF; CDR3nt: TGTGCCAGCACCCCTAGCGCCCGGGTAGCCGGGGAGCTGTTTTTT; abundance: -; j_gene: TRBJ2-2; v_gene: TRBV27; d_gene: -; len: 15
CDR3aa: CAIPTGTSSYNEQFF; CDR3nt: TGTGCCATACCCACAGGGACGAGCTCCTACAATGAGCAGTTCTTC; abundance: -; j_gene: TRBJ2-1; v_gene: TRBV2; d_gene: -; len: 15
CDR3aa: CASSLAGGNNEQFF; CDR3nt: TGTGCCAGCAGCTTAGCGGGAGGAAACAATGAGCAGTTCTTC; abundance: -; j_gene: TRBJ2-1; v_gene: TRBV13; d_gene: TRBD2; len: 14
CDR3aa: CASTLSGSNQPQHF; CDR3nt: TGTGCCAGCACCCTAAGTGGTAGCAATCAGCCCCAGCATTTT; abundance: few; j_gene: TRBJ1-5; v_gene: TRBV6-1; d_gene: -; len: 14
CDR3aa: CASSPRLGREDTQYF; CDR3nt: TGTGCCAGCAGCCCCCGACTAGGAAGGGAAGATACGCAGTATTTT; abundance: -; j_gene: TRBJ2-3; v_gene: TRBV5-6; d_gene: -; len: 15
CDR3aa: CATSRPVARGFNEKLFF; CDR3nt: TGTGCCACCAGCAGACCCGTGGCGCGGGGGTTTAATGAAAAACTGTTTTTT; abundance: -; j_gene: TRBJ1-4; v_gene: TRBV15; d_gene: -; len: 17
CDR3aa: CASSLDWETLYNEQFF; CDR3nt: TGTGCCAGCAGTTTAGATTGGGAGACCTTATACAATGAGCAGTTCTTC; abundance: -; j_gene: TRBJ2-1; v_gene: TRBV27; d_gene: -; len: 16
CDR3aa: CASSSGAVGSNYGYTF; CDR3nt: TGTGCCAGCAGCAGTGGTGCGGTCGGATCTAACTATGGCTACACCTTC; abundance: -; j_gene: TRBJ1-2; v_gene: TRBV5-6; d_gene: -; len: 16
CDR3aa: CASSLATAGGYGYTF; CDR3nt: TGTGCCAGCAGCTTAGCGACGGCAGGGGGATATGGCTACACCTTC; abundance: few; j_gene: TRBJ1-2; v_gene: TRBV7-2; d_gene: TRBD1; len: 15
CDR3aa: CASHSLYNEQFF; CDR3nt: TGTGCCAGTCACTCGTTATACAATGAGCAGTTCTTC; abundance: -; j_gene: TRBJ2-1; v_gene: TRBV19; d_gene: -; len: 12